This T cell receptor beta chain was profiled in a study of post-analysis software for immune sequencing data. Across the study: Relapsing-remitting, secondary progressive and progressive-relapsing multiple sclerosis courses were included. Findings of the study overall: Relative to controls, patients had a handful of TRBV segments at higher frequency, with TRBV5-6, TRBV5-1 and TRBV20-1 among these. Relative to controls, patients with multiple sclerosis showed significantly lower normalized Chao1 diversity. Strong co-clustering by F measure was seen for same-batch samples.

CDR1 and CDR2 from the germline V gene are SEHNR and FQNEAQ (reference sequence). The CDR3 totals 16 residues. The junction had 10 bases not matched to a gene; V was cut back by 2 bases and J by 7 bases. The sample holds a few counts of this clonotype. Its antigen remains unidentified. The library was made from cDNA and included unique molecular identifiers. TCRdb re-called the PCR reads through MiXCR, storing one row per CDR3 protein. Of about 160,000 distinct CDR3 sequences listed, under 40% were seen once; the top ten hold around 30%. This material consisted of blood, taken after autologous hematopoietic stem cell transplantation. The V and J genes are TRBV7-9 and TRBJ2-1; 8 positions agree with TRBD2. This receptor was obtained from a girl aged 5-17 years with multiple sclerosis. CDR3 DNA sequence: TGTGCCAGCAGCTTAACGGGAGGGCAGATGGGGAATGAGCAGTTCTTC. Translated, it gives CASSLTGGQMGNEQFF. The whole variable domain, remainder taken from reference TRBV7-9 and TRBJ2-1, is DTGVSQNPRHKITKRGQNVTFRCDPISEHNRLYWYRQTLGQGPEFLTYFQNEAQLEKSRLLSDRFSAERPKGSFSTLEIQRTEQGDSAMYLCASSLTGGQMGNEQFFGPGTRLTVL.